The source of this T cell receptor beta chain is a study of T cell responses to AZD1222 COVID-19 vaccine. Trimming pared 10 bases from V and 1 base from J, leaving 16 bases between. There are 14 residues in the CDR3. Germline loops: CDR1 LNHDA, CDR2 SQIVND (reference sequence). The repertoire was sequenced with immunoSEQ multiplex PCR; TCRdb's copy has only in-frame clones and lacks some. The sample records 200,000 or so clones, about 89% being singletons. The sequencing here drew on peripheral blood, taken on day 0 of MenACWY control vaccination. The J gene is TRBJ2-5, the V gene TRBV19; tentatively, D is TRBD2 (6 bases). This clonotype was sampled from an adult in good health. CDR3 DNA: TGTGCCACCTGCGCGGGAAGGCCCCAAGAGACCCAGTACTTC. Its protein product is CATCAGRPQETQYF.